Listed below are T cell receptor beta chains from one sample, sequenced in a study of early T cells in non-severe SARS-CoV-2 infection. TCRdb re-analysed the 5' RACE reads in MiXCR, keeping a single row per CDR3 protein. The sample consists of under 60,000 distinct CDR3 sequences, roughly 8.2% of them appearing once. Sequenced: whole blood. These TCRs come from an adult who was a healthcare worker with PCR-confirmed SARS-CoV-2 infection or an uninfected control (not recorded which). CDR3s leave out the opening cysteine and the closing phenylalanine or tryptophan. Fields, in order: D gene, V gene, J gene, CDR3 protein. A D gene is named only where the DNA matches it firmly.

D: TRBD2; V: TRBV20-1; J: TRBJ2-3; CDR3: SATTGLAGFTDTQY
D: -; V: TRBV10-3; J: TRBJ1-5; CDR3: AISESAGSSNQPQH
D: -; V: TRBV4-1; J: TRBJ1-1; CDR3: ASSQGGGGTEAF
D: TRBD2; V: TRBV5-1; J: TRBJ2-4; CDR3: ASSLKGTSGSNIQY
D: -; V: TRBV14; J: TRBJ2-2; CDR3: ASSRGLTGELF
D: -; V: TRBV12-3/TRBV12-4; J: TRBJ2-3; CDR3: ASSSLGETQY
D: TRBD2; V: TRBV6-1; J: TRBJ2-7; CDR3: ASSRTSGSYEQY
D: TRBD1; V: TRBV6-4; J: TRBJ2-1; CDR3: ASSEGQGNNEQF
D: -; V: TRBV4-1; J: TRBJ2-3; CDR3: ASSLPPLGTSTDTQY
D: TRBD1; V: TRBV11-2; J: TRBJ2-2; CDR3: ASSTRTGGTGELF
D: -; V: TRBV7-9; J: TRBJ2-5; CDR3: ASSSLAHQETQY
D: -; V: TRBV11-2; J: TRBJ2-7; CDR3: ASSLAGRSADEQY
D: TRBD2; V: TRBV2; J: TRBJ2-3; CDR3: ASILTSGRRYTQY
D: TRBD1; V: TRBV10-2; J: TRBJ2-3; CDR3: ASRQGSNTDTQY
D: TRBD1; V: TRBV5-5; J: TRBJ1-4; CDR3: ASSRGQGAGSNEKLF
D: -; V: TRBV14; J: TRBJ2-7; CDR3: ASSQEGQFSYEQY
D: -; V: TRBV28; J: TRBJ1-1; CDR3: ASLKDGGFNSEAF
D: -; V: TRBV29-1; J: TRBJ2-7; CDR3: SALDTQPYEQY
D: TRBD2; V: TRBV29-1; J: TRBJ2-1; CDR3: SVESPGTRVEQF
D: -; V: TRBV7-6; J: TRBJ2-3; CDR3: ASSYSGGGDTDTQY
D: TRBD1; V: TRBV2; J: TRBJ2-2; CDR3: ASSRTGAGELF
D: TRBD1; V: TRBV10-3; J: TRBJ1-1; CDR3: AISDRDYVNTEAF
D: -; V: TRBV18; J: TRBJ2-1; CDR3: ASSPLSSGFDNEQF
D: -; V: TRBV10-3; J: TRBJ2-7; CDR3: ASSPLVGGYEQY
D: -; V: TRBV2; J: TRBJ2-3; CDR3: ASRARSPGTQY
D: TRBD2; V: TRBV20-1; J: TRBJ2-1; CDR3: SARIAGGPADEQF
D: TRBD2; V: TRBV10-3; J: TRBJ2-4; CDR3: AISSQSGRVENIQY
D: -; V: TRBV6-6; J: TRBJ1-5; CDR3: ASSPPGQPQH
D: -; V: TRBV7-8; J: TRBJ1-1; CDR3: ASSLLPEAEAF
D: -; V: TRBV7-8; J: TRBJ1-5; CDR3: ASSLSGGAGQPQH
D: TRBD1; V: TRBV6-6; J: TRBJ2-4; CDR3: ASRRTGTAKNIQY
D: TRBD1; V: TRBV3-1; J: TRBJ2-4; CDR3: ASSQLGQRNIQY
D: -; V: TRBV5-4; J: TRBJ2-5; CDR3: ASSLARQTQETQY
D: TRBD1; V: TRBV7-9; J: TRBJ1-1; CDR3: ASSFDRGLTEAL
D: -; V: TRBV20-1; J: TRBJ1-1; CDR3: SARGRYGPNTEAF
D: -; V: TRBV13; J: TRBJ2-1; CDR3: ASRGGETYNEQF
D: -; V: TRBV25-1; J: TRBJ1-5; CDR3: ASGIGNQPQH
D: -; V: TRBV13; J: TRBJ1-1; CDR3: ASSPRGQGSTEAF
D: -; V: TRBV28; J: TRBJ1-4; CDR3: ASTGAEGEKLF
D: -; V: TRBV20-1; J: TRBJ2-7; CDR3: SAIRPSSYEQY
D: TRBD1; V: TRBV12-3/TRBV12-4; J: TRBJ1-1; CDR3: ASRPRTGENTEAF
D: TRBD2; V: TRBV6-7; J: TRBJ2-1; CDR3: ASSTGLSLKEF
D: TRBD2; V: TRBV18; J: TRBJ2-1; CDR3: ASSPGLAGANEQF
D: TRBD2; V: TRBV28; J: TRBJ2-1; CDR3: ASGLAGADYNEQF
D: -; V: TRBV11-2; J: TRBJ1-2; CDR3: ASSAQGFGGYT
D: -; V: TRBV11-2; J: TRBJ2-7; CDR3: ASSPLKRQETYEQY